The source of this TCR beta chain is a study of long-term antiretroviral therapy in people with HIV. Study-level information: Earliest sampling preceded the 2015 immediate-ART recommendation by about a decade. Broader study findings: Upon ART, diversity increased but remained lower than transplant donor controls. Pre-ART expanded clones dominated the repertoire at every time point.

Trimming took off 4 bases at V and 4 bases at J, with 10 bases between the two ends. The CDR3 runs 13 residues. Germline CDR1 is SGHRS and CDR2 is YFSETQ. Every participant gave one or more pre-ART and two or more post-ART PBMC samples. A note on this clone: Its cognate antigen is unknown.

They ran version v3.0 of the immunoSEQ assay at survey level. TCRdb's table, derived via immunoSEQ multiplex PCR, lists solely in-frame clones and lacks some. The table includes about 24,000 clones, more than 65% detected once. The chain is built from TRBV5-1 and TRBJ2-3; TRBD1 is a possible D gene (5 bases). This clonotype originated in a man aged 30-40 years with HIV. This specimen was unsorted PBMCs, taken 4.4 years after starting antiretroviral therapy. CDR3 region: CASSLRVADTQYF. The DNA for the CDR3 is TGCGCCAGCAGCCTCAGGGTTGCAGATACGCAGTATTTT.